This TCR beta chain was sequenced during a study of technical replicates of blood from a few donors. Germline loops: CDR1 GTSNPN, CDR2 SVGIG (reference sequence). Deletions cut 0 bases from V and 3 bases from J, with 17 bases between. This CDR3 is 16 amino acids long. TCRdb's copy holds only in-frame clones and misses some; the assay was immunoSEQ multiplex PCR. The table lists approximately 13,000 clones, around 79% of them singletons. This sequence was found in a human donor in good health. The chain employs TRBV30 and TRBJ1-2, with D possibly matching TRBD1 (6 bases). Source material: PBMCs. The CDR3 reads CAWSVPHVAGDYGYTF. The CDR3 DNA reads as TGTGCCTGGAGTGTACCCCACGTCGCAGGGGACTATGGCTACACCTTC. The full variable domain, in which reference TRBV30 and TRBJ1-2 provide the parts outside the CDR3, is SQTIHQWPATLVQPVGSPLSLECTVEGTSNPNLYWYRQAAGRGLQLLFYSVGIGQISSEVPQNLSASRPQDRQFILSSKKLLLSDSGFYLCAWSVPHVAGDYGYTFGSGTRLTVV.